These T cell receptor beta chains were read from a single sample in a study of shared clonotypes between healthy human individuals. Data came from immunoSEQ multiplex PCR; TCRdb stores just in-frame clones and leaves some out. The sample lists about 2.4 million clones; around 90% were seen once. The source material was naive CD4+ T cells sorted from blood. Every receptor here comes from a man younger than 35 in good health. Each CDR3 is given with its conserved first and last residue. Each record gives: V gene, D gene, clone size, CDR3 length, J gene, CDR3 DNA, CDR3 protein. The D gene is left open where the match is weak. Size values are once, few and many counts, or a class for expanded clones, and some rows have none.

TRBV10-3	.	.	14	TRBJ1-1	TGTGCCATCAGTGGCCCTAGGGATGACACTGAAGCTTTCTTT	CAISGPRDDTEAFF
TRBV10-3	.	.	13	TRBJ1-3	TGTGCCATCAGTGAGTCCCTAGGGTTGGCCATATATTTT	CAISESLGLAIYF
TRBV30	.	few	16	TRBJ1-5	TGTGCCTGGAGTGTAAGAGATACATGGAGCAATCAGCCCCAGCATTTT	CAWSVRDTWSNQPQHF
TRBV10-3	TRBD1	few	12	TRBJ1-5	TGTGCCACTGGGACAGGCAATCAGCCCCAGCATTTT	CATGTGNQPQHF
TRBV11-3	.	.	15	TRBJ2-1	TGTGCCAGCAGCTACGAGGCAGCAGATTACAATGAGCAGTTCTTC	CASSYEAADYNEQFF
TRBV6-4	.	.	13	TRBJ1-6	TGTGCCAGCAGTGACGAGACAAATTCACCCCTCCACTTT	CASSDETNSPLHF
TRBV30	.	.	11	TRBJ1-6	TGTGCCTGGAGTTTAACTTCACCCCTCCACTTT	CAWSLTSPLHF
TRBV19	.	.	16	TRBJ1-6	TGTGCCAGTAGTACCGTTACCGGGACACTTAATTCACCCCTCCACTTT	CASSTVTGTLNSPLHF
TRBV7-3	TRBD2	.	17	TRBJ2-3	TGTGCCAGCAGCTTGACGCGGGAGGGGGCCAGCACAGATACGCAGTATTTT	CASSLTREGASTDTQYF
TRBV7-2	.	.	12	TRBJ1-4	TGTGCCAGCAGCTTCGGGAATGAAAAACTGTTTTTT	CASSFGNEKLFF
TRBV6-1	.	few	11	TRBJ2-3	TGTGCCAGCGGCAGCACAGATACGCAGTATTTT	CASGSTDTQYF
TRBV20-1	.	.	11	TRBJ1-1	TGCAGTGCTAGAGCTACAGGGGAAGCTTTCTTT	CSARATGEAFF
TRBV4-1	.	.	16	TRBJ1-2	TGCGCCAGCAGCCAAGATGGGGGGGGCCATAACTATGGCTACACCTTC	CASSQDGGGHNYGYTF
TRBV15	.	.	15	TRBJ1-5	TGTGCCACCAGCAGAGATCTGGGGTCTGGGCAGCCCCAGCATTTT	CATSRDLGSGQPQHF
TRBV28	.	.	15	TRBJ2-7	TGTGCCAGCAGTTTATCGTACAGGAGCAGCTACGAGCAGTACTTC	CASSLSYRSSYEQYF
TRBV28	.	.	14	TRBJ1-1	TGTGCCAGCAGTTTAACGGGGGCTTACACTGAAGCTTTCTTT	CASSLTGAYTEAFF
TRBV7-9	.	.	15	TRBJ1-5	TGTGCCAGCAGCACTACAGGAGGTAGCAATCAGCCCCAGCATTTT	CASSTTGGSNQPQHF
TRBV5-4	.	.	14	TRBJ2-3	TGTGCCAGCAGCTTATCGGTGGGCACAGATACGCAGTATTTT	CASSLSVGTDTQYF
TRBV4-1	.	.	16	TRBJ1-5	TGCGCCAGCAGCCAAGATGGCGCAGCTTACAATCAGCCCCAGCATTTT	CASSQDGAAYNQPQHF
TRBV4-1	TRBD2	.	14	TRBJ2-5	TGCGCCAGCAGCCAAGTAGCGGGGGAAGAGACCCAGTACTTC	CASSQVAGEETQYF
TRBV7-2	.	.	13	TRBJ1-2	TGTGCCAGCAGCCCCATGGGGACGTATGGCTACACCTTC	CASSPMGTYGYTF
TRBV4-1	TRBD2	.	16	TRBJ2-1	TGCGCCAGCAGCCACCCCGGACTAGCGAGCCACAATGAGCAGTTCTTC	CASSHPGLASHNEQFF
TRBV2	.	.	15	TRBJ1-1	TGTGCCAGCAGTGCCCACACCGGGGGAAACACTGAAGCTTTCTTT	CASSAHTGGNTEAFF
TRBV21-1	.	.	16	TRBJ1-6	TGTGCCAGCAGCAAAGGGCAGGGCCAGGGAGAATCACCCCTCCACTTT	CASSKGQGQGESPLHF
TRBV6-5	TRBD1	.	13	TRBJ1-2	TGTGCCAGCAGAGGGACAGGAAACTATGGCTACACCTTC	CASRGTGNYGYTF
TRBV7-2	TRBD2	.	15	TRBJ2-5	TGTGCCAGCAGCTGGACTAGCGGGGTCTCGGAGACCCAGTACTTC	CASSWTSGVSETQYF
TRBV27	TRBD1	.	13	TRBJ2-7	TGTGCCAGCAGGATAGACAGGGACTACGAGCAGTACTTC	CASRIDRDYEQYF
TRBV25-1	TRBD1	.	16	TRBJ1-5	TGTGCCAGCAGTGATTCCGGGACAGGGGGCGGTCAGCCCCAGCATTTT	CASSDSGTGGGQPQHF
TRBV5-1	.	.	15	TRBJ1-1	TGCGCCAGCAGCTTGGTTCCGGGCCCGAACACTGAAGCTTTCTTT	CASSLVPGPNTEAFF
TRBV5-4	.	.	16	TRBJ2-5	TGTGCCAGCAGCTTGGAAGTTAATAGCCTCGGCGAGACCCAGTACTTC	CASSLEVNSLGETQYF
TRBV4-3	TRBD2	.	15	TRBJ2-5	TGCGCCAGCAGCCAAGGACTAGCGGGAGTTGAGACCCAGTACTTC	CASSQGLAGVETQYF
TRBV2	.	.	14	TRBJ2-1	TGTGCCAGCAGACTTTTCGACAGGTCCAATGAGCAGTTCTTC	CASRLFDRSNEQFF
TRBV5-8	TRBD1	.	15	TRBJ1-2	TGTGCCAGCAGCTCGAGACAGGGGGACTTGAATGGCTACACCTTC	CASSSRQGDLNGYTF
TRBV30	.	.	14	TRBJ1-6	TGTGCCTGGAGTGTTGGCAGGGGTAATTCACCCCTCCACTTT	CAWSVGRGNSPLHF
TRBV19	.	.	15	TRBJ1-5	TGTGCCAGTAGTAGCCTGAATTGGGGTAATCAGCCCCAGCATTTT	CASSSLNWGNQPQHF
TRBV7-9	TRBD1	.	15	TRBJ1-3	TGTGCCAGCAGCCAGGCAGGGGGCACTGGAAACACCATATATTTT	CASSQAGGTGNTIYF
TRBV20-1	.	.	11	TRBJ1-1	TGCAGTGCTAGAGGGGAGATTGAAGCTTTCTTT	CSARGEIEAFF
TRBV27	.	.	14	TRBJ1-6	TGTGCCAGCAGCGCCGGCACAGGGATCTCACCCCTCCACTTT	CASSAGTGISPLHF
TRBV30	.	.	14	TRBJ1-2	TGTGCCTGGAGTGGCGGATCCAAGTTCCATGGCTACACCTTC	CAWSGGSKFHGYTF
TRBV9	.	.	17	TRBJ2-4	TGTGCCAGCAGCGTAGATGGACTCCCAAGAGCCAAAAACATTCAGTACTTC	CASSVDGLPRAKNIQYF
TRBV29-1	.	.	14	TRBJ2-7	TGCAGCGCCAAGGGGGGCCCAAACTCCTACGAGCAGTACTTC	CSAKGGPNSYEQYF
TRBV18	TRBD2	.	15	TRBJ2-2	TGTGCCAGCTCACCACCGGGAGGGGACACCGGGGAGCTGTTTTTT	CASSPPGGDTGELFF
TRBV4-1	.	once	14	TRBJ2-7	TGCGCCAGCAGCCAAACCGGGCCCCTTTCCGAGCAGTACTTC	CASSQTGPLSEQYF
TRBV28	.	.	16	TRBJ1-6	TGTGCCAGCAGTTTCAGGGAGGGCTCCTATAATTCACCCCTCCACTTT	CASSFREGSYNSPLHF
TRBV2	.	.	13	TRBJ1-3	TGTGCCAGCAGTGAAGCTCGGGGAAACACCATATATTTT	CASSEARGNTIYF
TRBV6-5	TRBD1	.	13	TRBJ2-7	TGTGCCAGCAGTCCCCGAGGGGGCGGCGAGCAGTACTTC	CASSPRGGGEQYF
TRBV5-8	TRBD2	.	16	TRBJ2-2	TGTGCCAGCAGCTACGGCCGGACTAGCGGCACCGGGGAGCTGTTTTTT	CASSYGRTSGTGELFF
TRBV10-1	.	.	15	TRBJ2-2	TGCGCCAGCAGTGAGTCAACCAGGGGCACCGGGGAGCTGTTTTTT	CASSESTRGTGELFF
TRBV6-5	.	.	13	TRBJ1-1	TGTGCCAGCAGTATCACGGGGCAGAAAGAAGCTTTCTTT	CASSITGQKEAFF